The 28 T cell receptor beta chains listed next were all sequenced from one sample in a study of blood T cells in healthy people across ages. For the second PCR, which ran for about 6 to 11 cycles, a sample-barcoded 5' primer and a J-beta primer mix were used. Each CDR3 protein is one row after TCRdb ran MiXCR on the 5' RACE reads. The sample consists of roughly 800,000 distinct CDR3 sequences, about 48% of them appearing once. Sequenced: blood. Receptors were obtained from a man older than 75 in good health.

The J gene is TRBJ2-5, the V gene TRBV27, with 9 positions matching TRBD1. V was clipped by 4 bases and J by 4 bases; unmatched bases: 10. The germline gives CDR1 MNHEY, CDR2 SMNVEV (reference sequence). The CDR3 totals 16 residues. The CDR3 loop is CASSYQDRGGRETQYF. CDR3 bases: TGTGCCAGCAGTTACCAGGACAGGGGTGGAAGAGAGACCCAGTACTTC.

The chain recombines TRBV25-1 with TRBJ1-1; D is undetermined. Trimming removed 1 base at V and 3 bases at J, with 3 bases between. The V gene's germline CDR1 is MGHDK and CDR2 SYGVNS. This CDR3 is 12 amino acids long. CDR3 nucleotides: TGTGCCAGCAGTGAATCGCACACTGAAGCTTTCTTT. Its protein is CASSESHTEAFF.

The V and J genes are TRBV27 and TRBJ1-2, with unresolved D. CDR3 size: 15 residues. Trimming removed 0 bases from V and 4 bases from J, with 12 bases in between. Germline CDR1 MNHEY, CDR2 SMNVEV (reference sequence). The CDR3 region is CASSLSPASFYGYTF. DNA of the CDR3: TGTGCCAGCAGTTTATCGCCGGCCAGCTTCTATGGCTACACCTTC.

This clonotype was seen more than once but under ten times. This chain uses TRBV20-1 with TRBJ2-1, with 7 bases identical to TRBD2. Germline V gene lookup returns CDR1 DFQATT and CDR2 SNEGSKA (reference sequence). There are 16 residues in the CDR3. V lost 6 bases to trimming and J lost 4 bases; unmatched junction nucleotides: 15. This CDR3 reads CSARRRGLADYNEQFF. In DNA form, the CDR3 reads TGCAGTGCCCGCAGACGCGGGCTAGCGGATTACAATGAGCAGTTCTTC.

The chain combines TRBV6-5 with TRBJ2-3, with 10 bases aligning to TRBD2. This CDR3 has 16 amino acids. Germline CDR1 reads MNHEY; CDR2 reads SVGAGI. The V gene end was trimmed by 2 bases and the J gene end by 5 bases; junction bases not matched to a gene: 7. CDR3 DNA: TGTGCCAGCAGTTACCCAGCGGGAGGGCCTGGAGATACGCAGTATTTT. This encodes CASSYPAGGPGDTQYF.

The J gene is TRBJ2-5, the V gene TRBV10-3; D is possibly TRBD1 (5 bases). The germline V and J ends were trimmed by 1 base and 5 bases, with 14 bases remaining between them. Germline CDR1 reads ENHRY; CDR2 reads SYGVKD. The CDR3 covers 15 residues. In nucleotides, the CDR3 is TGTGCCATCAGTGAGTTCCGACAGTCCTGGGAGACCCAGTACTTC. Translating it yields CAISEFRQSWETQYF.

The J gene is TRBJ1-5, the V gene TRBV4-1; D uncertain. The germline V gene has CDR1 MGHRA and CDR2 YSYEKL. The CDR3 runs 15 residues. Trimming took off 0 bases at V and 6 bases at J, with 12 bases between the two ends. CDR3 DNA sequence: TGCGCCAGCAGCCAAGAAGGAGGGTTCAGTCAGCCCCAGCATTTT. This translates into CASSQEGGFSQPQHF.

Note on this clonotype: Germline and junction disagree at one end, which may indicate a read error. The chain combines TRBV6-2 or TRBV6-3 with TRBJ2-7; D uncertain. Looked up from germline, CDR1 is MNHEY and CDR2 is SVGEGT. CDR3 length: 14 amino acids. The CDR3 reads CASRYSLVTYEQYF. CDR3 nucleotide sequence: TGTGCCAGCAGGTACTCACTGGTTACCTACGAGCAGTACTTC.

CDR3 protein: CASSMGPRLFSSAQYF. CDR3 nucleotide sequence: TGTGCCAGCAGCATGGGCCCGAGACTATTTTCGTCAGCGCAGTACTTC. J is TRBJ2-5 and V is TRBV11-2; maybe TRBD2 (5 bases). Germline values: CDR1 SGHAT, CDR2 FQNNGV. Trimming cost V 5 bases and J 11 bases, with 27 bases left between them. The CDR3 contains 16 residues.

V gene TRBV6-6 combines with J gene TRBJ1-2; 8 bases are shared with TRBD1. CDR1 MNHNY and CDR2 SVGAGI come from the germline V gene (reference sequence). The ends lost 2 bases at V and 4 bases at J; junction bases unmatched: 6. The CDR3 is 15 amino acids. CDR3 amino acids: CASSYGQGATYGYTF. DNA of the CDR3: TGTGCCAGCAGTTACGGCCAGGGGGCCACCTATGGCTACACCTTC.

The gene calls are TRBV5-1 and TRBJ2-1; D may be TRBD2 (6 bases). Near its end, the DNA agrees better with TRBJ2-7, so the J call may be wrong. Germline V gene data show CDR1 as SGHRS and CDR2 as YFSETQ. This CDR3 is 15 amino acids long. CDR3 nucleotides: TGCGCCAGCAGCTTGTTGCCGGGAGCGGTCTATGAGCAGTACTTC. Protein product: CASSLLPGAVYEQYF.

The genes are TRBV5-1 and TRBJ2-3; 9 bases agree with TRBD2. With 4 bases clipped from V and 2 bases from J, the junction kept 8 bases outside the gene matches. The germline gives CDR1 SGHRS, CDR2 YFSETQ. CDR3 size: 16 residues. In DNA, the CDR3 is TGCGCCAGCAGCCCGGGGCAGCGGGAGGACACAGATACGCAGTATTTT. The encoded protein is CASSPGQREDTDTQYF.

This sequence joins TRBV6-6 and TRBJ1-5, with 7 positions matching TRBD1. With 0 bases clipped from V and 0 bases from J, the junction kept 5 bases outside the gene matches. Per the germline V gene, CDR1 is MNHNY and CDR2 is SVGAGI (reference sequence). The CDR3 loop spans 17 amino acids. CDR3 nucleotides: TGTGCCAGCAGTTACTCGAGGGGGCAGGCTAGCAATCAGCCCCAGCATTTT. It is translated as CASSYSRGQASNQPQHF.

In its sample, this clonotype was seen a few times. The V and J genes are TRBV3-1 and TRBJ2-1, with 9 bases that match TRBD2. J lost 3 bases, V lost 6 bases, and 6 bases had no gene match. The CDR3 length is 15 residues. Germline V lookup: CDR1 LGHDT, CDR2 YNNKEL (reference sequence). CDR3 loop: CASSTTSGDYNEQFF. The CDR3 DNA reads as TGTGCCAGCAGTACGACTAGCGGAGACTACAATGAGCAGTTCTTC.

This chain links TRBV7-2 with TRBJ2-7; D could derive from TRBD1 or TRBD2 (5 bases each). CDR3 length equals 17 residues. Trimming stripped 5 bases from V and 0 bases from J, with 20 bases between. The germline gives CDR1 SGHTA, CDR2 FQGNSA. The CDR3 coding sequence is TGTGCCAGCAGCCCTCGAGGGTTAAGGGGCGACTCCTACGAGCAGTACTTC. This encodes CASSPRGLRGDSYEQYF.

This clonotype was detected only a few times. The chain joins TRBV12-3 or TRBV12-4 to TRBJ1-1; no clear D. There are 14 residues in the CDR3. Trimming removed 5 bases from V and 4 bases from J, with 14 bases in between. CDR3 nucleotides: TGTGCCAGCAGTCGGAATGGGGAAAGCACTGAAGCTTTCTTT. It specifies CASSRNGESTEAFF.

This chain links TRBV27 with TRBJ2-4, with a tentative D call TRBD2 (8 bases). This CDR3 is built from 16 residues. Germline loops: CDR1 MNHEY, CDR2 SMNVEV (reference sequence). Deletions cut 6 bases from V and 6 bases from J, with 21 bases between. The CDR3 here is CASSARGGGRRNIQYF. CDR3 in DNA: TGTGCCAGCAGCGCCAGGGGGGGCGGGAGGAGAAACATTCAGTACTTC.

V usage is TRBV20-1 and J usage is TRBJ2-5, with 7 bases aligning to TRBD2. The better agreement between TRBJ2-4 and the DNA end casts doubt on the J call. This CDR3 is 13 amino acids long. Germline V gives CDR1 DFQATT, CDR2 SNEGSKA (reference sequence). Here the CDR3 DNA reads TGCAGTGCCCTGGCGGGAGTGGGGAACATTCAGTACTTC. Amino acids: CSALAGVGNIQYF.

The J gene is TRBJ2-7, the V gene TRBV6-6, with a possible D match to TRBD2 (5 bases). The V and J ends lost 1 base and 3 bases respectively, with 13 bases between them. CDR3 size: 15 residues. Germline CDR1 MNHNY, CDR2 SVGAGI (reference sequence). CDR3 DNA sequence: TGTGCCAGCAGTTACTATAGACCGGCGGGCTACGAGCAGTACTTC. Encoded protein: CASSYYRPAGYEQYF.

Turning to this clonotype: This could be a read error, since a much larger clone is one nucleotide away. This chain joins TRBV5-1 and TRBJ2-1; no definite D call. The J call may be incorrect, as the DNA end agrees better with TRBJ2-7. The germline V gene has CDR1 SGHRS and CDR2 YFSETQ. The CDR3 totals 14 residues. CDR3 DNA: TGCGCCAGCAGCCCTGAAAGCGTTGTCTACGAGCAGTACTTC. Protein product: CASSPESVVYEQYF.

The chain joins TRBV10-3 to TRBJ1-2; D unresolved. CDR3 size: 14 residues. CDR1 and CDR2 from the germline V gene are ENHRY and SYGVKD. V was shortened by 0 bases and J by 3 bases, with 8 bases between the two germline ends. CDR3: CAISESGGHYGYTF. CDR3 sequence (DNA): TGTGCCATCAGTGAGTCGGGAGGCCACTATGGCTACACCTTC.

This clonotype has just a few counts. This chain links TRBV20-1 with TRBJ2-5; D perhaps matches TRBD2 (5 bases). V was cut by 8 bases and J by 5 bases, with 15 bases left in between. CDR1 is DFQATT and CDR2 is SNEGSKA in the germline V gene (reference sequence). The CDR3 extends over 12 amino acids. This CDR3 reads CSLPDGGETQYF. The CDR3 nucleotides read TGCAGTCTCCCGGACGGCGGGGAGACCCAGTACTTC.

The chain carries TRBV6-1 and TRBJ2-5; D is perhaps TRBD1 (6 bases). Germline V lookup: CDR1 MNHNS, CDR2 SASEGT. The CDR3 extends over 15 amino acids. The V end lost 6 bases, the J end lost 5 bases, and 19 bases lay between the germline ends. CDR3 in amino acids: CASRTYRELGETQYF. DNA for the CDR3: TGTGCCAGCAGGACTTACAGGGAATTGGGCGAGACCCAGTACTTC.

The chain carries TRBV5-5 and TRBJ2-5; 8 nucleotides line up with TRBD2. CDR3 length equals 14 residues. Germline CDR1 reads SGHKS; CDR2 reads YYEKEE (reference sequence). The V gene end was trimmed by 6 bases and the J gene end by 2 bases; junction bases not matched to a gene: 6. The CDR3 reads CASNLAGLQETQYF. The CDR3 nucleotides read TGTGCCAGCAATTTAGCGGGATTGCAAGAGACCCAGTACTTC. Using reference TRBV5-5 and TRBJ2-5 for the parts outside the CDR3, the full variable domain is DAGVTQSPTHLIKTRGQQVTLRCSPISGHKSVSWYQQVLGQGPQFIFQYYEKEERGRGNFPDRFSARQFPNYSSELNVNALLLGDSALYLCASNLAGLQETQYFGPGTRLLVL.

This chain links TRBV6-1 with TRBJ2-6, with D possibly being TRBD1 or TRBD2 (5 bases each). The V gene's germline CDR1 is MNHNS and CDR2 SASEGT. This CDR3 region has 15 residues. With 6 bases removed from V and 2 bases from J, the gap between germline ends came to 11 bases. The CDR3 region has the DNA TGTGCCAGCAGGAGGGGTCGAACTGGGGCCAACGTCCTGACTTTC. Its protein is CASRRGRTGANVLTF.

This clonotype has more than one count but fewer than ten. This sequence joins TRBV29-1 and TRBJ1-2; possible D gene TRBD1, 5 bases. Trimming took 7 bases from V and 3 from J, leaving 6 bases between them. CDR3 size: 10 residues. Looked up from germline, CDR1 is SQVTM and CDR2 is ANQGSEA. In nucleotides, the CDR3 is TGCAGCGGGGGGGACTATGGCTACACCTTC. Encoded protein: CSGGDYGYTF. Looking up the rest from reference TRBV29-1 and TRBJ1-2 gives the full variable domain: SAVISQKPSRDICQRGTSLTIQCQVDSQVTMMFWYRQQPGQSLTLIATANQGSEATYESGFVIDKFPISRPNLTFSTLTVSNMSPEDSSIYLCSGGDYGYTFGSGTRLTVV.

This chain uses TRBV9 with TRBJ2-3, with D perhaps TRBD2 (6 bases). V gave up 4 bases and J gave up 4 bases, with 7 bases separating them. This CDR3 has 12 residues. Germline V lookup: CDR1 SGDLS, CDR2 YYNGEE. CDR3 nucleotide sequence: TGTGCCAGCAGCCCTAGCGCAGATACGCAGTATTTT. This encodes CASSPSADTQYF.

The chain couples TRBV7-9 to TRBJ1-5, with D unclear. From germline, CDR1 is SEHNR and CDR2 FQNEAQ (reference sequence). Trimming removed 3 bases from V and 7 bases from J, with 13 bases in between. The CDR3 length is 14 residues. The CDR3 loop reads CASSLDGPHQPQHF. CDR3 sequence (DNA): TGTGCCAGCAGCTTGGATGGACCCCACCAGCCCCAGCATTTT.